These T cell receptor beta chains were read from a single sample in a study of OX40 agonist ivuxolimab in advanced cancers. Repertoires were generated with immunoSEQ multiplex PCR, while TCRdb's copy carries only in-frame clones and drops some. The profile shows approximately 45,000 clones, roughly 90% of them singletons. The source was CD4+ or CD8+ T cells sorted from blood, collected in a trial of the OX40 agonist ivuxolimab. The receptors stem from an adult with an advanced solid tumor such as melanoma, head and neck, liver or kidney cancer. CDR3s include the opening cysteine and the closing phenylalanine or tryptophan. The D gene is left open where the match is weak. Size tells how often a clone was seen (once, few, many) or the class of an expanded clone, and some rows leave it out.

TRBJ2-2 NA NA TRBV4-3 TGCGCCAGCAGCCAAAAGCGGGCAGTCACCGGGGAGCTGTTTTTT CASSQKRAVTGELFF
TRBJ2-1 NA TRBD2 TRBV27 TGTGCCAGCACCCGGACTAGCGGGTACCTGCATGAGCAGTTCTTC CASTRTSGYLHEQFF
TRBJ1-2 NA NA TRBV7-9 TGTGCCAGCAGCTTCATGACAGGAGGCTATGGCTACACCTTC CASSFMTGGYGYTF
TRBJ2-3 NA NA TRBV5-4 TGTGCCAGCAGCTTGGATGGGGATACGCAGTATTTT CASSLDGDTQYF
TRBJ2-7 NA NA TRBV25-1 TGTGCCAGCAGTGAATCGGGAACAGGTTCCTACGAGCAGTACTTC CASSESGTGSYEQYF
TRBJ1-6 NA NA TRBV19 TGTGCCAGTAGTATGGGACAAACAGGCTCACCCCTCCACTTT CASSMGQTGSPLHF
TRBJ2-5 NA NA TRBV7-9 TGTGCCAGCAGCTTAACAACGGGAATCGAGACCCAGTACTTC CASSLTTGIETQYF
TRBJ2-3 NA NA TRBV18 TGTGCCAGCTCACCGGGACCAGATACGCAGTATTTT CASSPGPDTQYF
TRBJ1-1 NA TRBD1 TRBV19 TGTGCCAGTAGTACCGGGGGGGACAGGGCCAACACTGAAGCTTTCTTT CASSTGGDRANTEAFF
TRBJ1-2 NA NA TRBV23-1 TGCGCCAGCAGTCATCCCAGCCCCAGGTATGGCTACACCTTC CASSHPSPRYGYTF
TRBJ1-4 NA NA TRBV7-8 TGTGCCAGCCGGGGGGGAGCAACTAATGAAAAACTGTTTTTT CASRGGATNEKLFF
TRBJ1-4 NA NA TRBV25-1 TGTGCCAGCAGTGAGCCCCCTCCCTATAATGAAAAACTGTTTTTT CASSEPPPYNEKLFF
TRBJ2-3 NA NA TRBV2 TGTGCCAGCCGCCTCCAAACTCCTCGGGCAGATACGCAGTATTTT CASRLQTPRADTQYF
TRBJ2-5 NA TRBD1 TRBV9 TGTGCCAGCAGCGTAAGCGCGGGACAGGGAGAGACCCAGTACTTC CASSVSAGQGETQYF
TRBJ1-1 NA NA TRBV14 TGTGCCAGCAGCCAATTACGGGACAACACTGAAGCTTTCTTT CASSQLRDNTEAFF
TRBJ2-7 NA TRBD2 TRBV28 TGTGCCAGTACGGGGGGAAGCTCCTACGAGCAGTACTTC CASTGGSSYEQYF
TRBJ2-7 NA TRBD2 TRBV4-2 TGTGCCAGCAGCCAAGATGATCTACCGGGACTAGCGGTCAGGGCCTACGAGCAGTACTTC CASSQDDLPGLAVRAYEQYF
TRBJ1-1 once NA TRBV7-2 TGTGCCAGCAGCCCGAGGCAGTTCGAAGGAGCTTTCTTT CASSPRQFEGAFF